One sample yielded the 23 T cell receptor beta chains listed below, sequenced in a study of response to subunit inactivated influenza vaccine listed by TCRdb under 2018. Library construction relied on RT-PCR. For sequencing, an Illumina HiSeq 2500 was employed. TCRdb handled the public reads itself, with Q25 trimming in fastp and clone calling in MiXCR, and kept productive beta chains. All rows with the same CDR3 protein become a single entry with the most common DNA and genes. The sample yields 710,000 or so distinct CDR3 sequences; 15% to 19% were counted once. Together, the top ten hold 9.5% to 13% of the sample. The sequences come from PBMCs from blood, collected about 12 days after vaccination. Receptor source: a man over 45 who received an inactivated influenza vaccine. Donor details come from another sample of the same person, matched by shared clones.

The rearrangement joins TRBV12-3 or TRBV12-4 to TRBJ2-3; D possibly corresponds to TRBD1 (6 bases). The germline V and J ends were trimmed by 5 bases and 6 bases, with 18 bases remaining between them. CDR3 length equals 15 residues. The CDR3 sequence is CASSVPGALSDTQYF. CDR3 nucleotides: TGTGCCAGCAGTGTTCCAGGGGCCTTATCTGATACGCAGTATTTT.

This clonotype occurred many times. V is TRBV5-1 and J is TRBJ1-3; unclear D gene. Looked up from germline, CDR1 is SGHRS and CDR2 is YFSETQ. Trimming took 0 bases from V and 0 from J, leaving 10 bases between them. The CDR3 extends over 16 amino acids. Written as DNA, the CDR3 is TGCGCCAGCAGCTTGGCTTCCCCAAGCTCTGGAAACACCATATATTTT. This sequence encodes CASSLASPSSGNTIYF.

This chain uses TRBV6-5 with TRBJ2-5, with TRBD1 matching over 9 bases. This CDR3 spans 18 amino acids. Germline assignment: CDR1 MNHEY and CDR2 SVGAGI. V dropped 1 base and J dropped 0; count of bases not matched to a gene: 9. Here the CDR3 DNA reads TGTGCCAGCAGTTACTGGATCCCGGGACAGGGAAACCAAGAGACCCAGTACTTC. It codes for CASSYWIPGQGNQETQYF.

This clonotype came up many times. V and J are TRBV7-9 and TRBJ1-1; the D is unclear. Trimming took off 5 bases at V and 1 base at J, with 14 bases between the two ends. Germline V gives CDR1 SEHNR, CDR2 FQNEAQ (reference sequence). This CDR3 comprises 15 residues. The CDR3 nucleotides read TGTGCCAGCAGCCCGAGTGGAAGAGGGAACACTGAAGCTTTCTTT. This translates into CASSPSGRGNTEAFF.

This clonotype was observed a few times. This chain links TRBV29-1 with TRBJ2-1, with 7 bases lining up with TRBD1. Germline V gene lookup returns CDR1 SQVTM and CDR2 ANQGSEA. There are 14 residues in the CDR3. J gave up 5 bases and V 4 bases, and 8 bases lay outside the gene matches. The DNA for the CDR3 is TGCAGCGTTGCGACAGGGACGCGCCACAATGAGCAGTTCTTC. Its translation: CSVATGTRHNEQFF.

This clonotype was seen a few times. V gene TRBV20-1 combines with J gene TRBJ1-5; D possibly corresponds to TRBD1 (6 bases). This CDR3 is built from 15 residues. Between the trimmed V and J ends, which lost 6 bases and 1 base, there was a span of 16 bases. Germline V gene sequence: CDR1 DFQATT, CDR2 SNEGSKA (reference sequence). This CDR3 is CSALSTGISNQPQHF. CDR3 DNA sequence: TGCAGTGCCTTATCGACAGGAATAAGCAATCAGCCCCAGCATTTT.

This clonotype was counted only a few times. A much larger clone is a single base away; this may be a read error. The chain recombines TRBV3-1 with TRBJ1-4, with a tentative D call TRBD1 (5 bases). V was clipped by 3 bases and J by 9 bases, with 14 bases between them. The CDR3 is made up of 14 amino acids. Germline CDR1 reads LGHDT; CDR2 reads YNNKEL (reference sequence). CDR3 in DNA: TGTGCCAGCAGCCACTTCCGGGAGGGGAAAAAACTGTTTTTT. Translating it yields CASSHFREGKKLFF.

The chain is built from TRBV11-2 and TRBJ2-7; the D gene is possibly TRBD1 (9 bases). V lost 5 bases to trimming and J lost 4 bases, with 27 bases between them. CDR1 is SGHAT, CDR2 FQNNGV, per germline. The CDR3 sequence is 18 residues long. The CDR3 protein is CASSATGGAGTRGYEQYF. The CDR3 DNA reads TGTGCCAGCAGCGCCACAGGGGGCGCTGGGACTAGAGGGTACGAGCAGTACTTC.

This clonotype has at least ten counts. The CDR3 coding sequence is TGTGCCAGCAGCGGGACGACAGGGGGAGCAGCAAAACTGTTTTTT. It specifies CASSGTTGGAAKLFF. V usage is TRBV12-3 or TRBV12-4 and J usage is TRBJ1-4; the match to TRBD1 covers 9 bases. J was trimmed by 10 bases and V by 6 bases; bases with no gene match: 12. This CDR3 has 15 amino acids.

V usage is TRBV7-9 and J usage is TRBJ2-3; 7 bases agree with TRBD1. Germline V lookup: CDR1 SEHNR, CDR2 FQNEAQ (reference sequence). Trimming took 5 bases from V and 0 from J; bases not matched to a gene: 5. CDR3 length: 15 residues. CDR3 in amino acids: CASSDGTVSTDTQYF. The CDR3 bases are TGTGCCAGCAGCGACGGGACAGTAAGCACAGATACGCAGTATTTT. The variable domain in full, completed from reference TRBV7-9 and TRBJ2-3, reads DTGVSQNPRHKITKRGQNVTFRCDPISEHNRLYWYRQTLGQGPEFLTYFQNEAQLEKSRLLSDRFSAERPKGSFSTLEIQRTEQGDSAMYLCASSDGTVSTDTQYFGPGTRLTVL.

This clonotype turned up a few times. V and J are TRBV6-2 or TRBV6-3 and TRBJ2-3; 7 bases agree with TRBD2. CDR3 length equals 16 residues. V lost 2 bases, J lost 2 bases, and 7 bases stayed unmatched. The V gene's germline CDR1 is MNHEY and CDR2 SVGEGT. The CDR3 region is CASSYGPSGSTDTQYF. The CDR3 DNA is TGTGCCAGCAGTTACGGACCTAGCGGTTCCACAGATACGCAGTATTTT.

CDR3 nucleotide sequence: TGCAGTGCTGGCCTCTCAAAAGGGGGTCAGCCCCAGCATTTT. Protein: CSAGLSKGGQPQHF. The V and J genes are TRBV20-1 and TRBJ1-5; D might be TRBD1 (6 bases). Trimming shortened V by 5 bases and J by 6 bases, and 17 bases separated the two germline ends. CDR3 size: 14 residues. The germline CDR1 and CDR2 sequences are DFQATT and SNEGSKA (reference sequence).

In this sample, this clonotype turned up many times. The chain has TRBV12-3 or TRBV12-4 and TRBJ1-6, with unresolved D. There are 12 residues in the CDR3. Between the trimmed V and J ends, which lost 3 bases and 9 bases, there was a span of 6 bases. The CDR3 nucleotides are TGTGCCAGCAGTTTTGAGGGTTCACCCCTCCACTTT. It specifies CASSFEGSPLHF.

In its sample, this clonotype was seen a few times. This chain uses TRBV6-2 or TRBV6-3 with TRBJ1-1; weak D call: TRBD1 (5 bases). CDR3 length: 15 residues. Trimming shortened V by 2 bases and J by 5 bases, and 15 bases separated the two germline ends. From germline, CDR1 is MNHEY and CDR2 SVGEGT. The CDR3 sequence is CASSYARGWGTEAFF. For the CDR3, the DNA is TGTGCCAGCAGTTACGCGAGGGGCTGGGGGACTGAAGCTTTCTTT.

V gene TRBV5-4 combines with J gene TRBJ2-3; D ambiguous. The CDR3 totals 14 residues. CDR1 is SGHNT, CDR2 YYREEE, per germline (reference sequence). Trimming cost V 4 bases and J 3 bases, with 12 bases left between them. CDR3: CASSSIGKTDTQYF. CDR3 sequence (DNA): TGTGCCAGCAGCAGTATAGGGAAAACAGATACGCAGTATTTT.

The chain carries TRBV24-1 and TRBJ2-7; 7 bases line up with TRBD1. CDR1 is KGHDR, CDR2 SFDVKD, per germline. The CDR3 has 14 residues. V shed 4 bases, J shed 3 bases, and the junction held 5 bases outside the gene matches. CDR3 residues: CATSDSGTDYEQYF. The CDR3 DNA reads TGTGCCACCAGTGACTCCGGGACAGACTACGAGCAGTACTTC.

This clonotype has only a few counts. The chain has TRBV6-1 and TRBJ2-3; TRBD2 matches 7 bases. The CDR3 extends over 14 amino acids. The germline V gene encodes CDR1 MNHNS and CDR2 SASEGT. The CDR3 coding sequence is TGTGTCTCCCGTGAGCGGGATGGCACAGATACGCAGTATTTT. It is translated as CVSRERDGTDTQYF.

This clonotype occurred many times. The chain is built from TRBV7-9 and TRBJ2-7; TRBD2 aligns across 7 bases. V dropped 4 bases and J dropped 0; count of bases not matched to a gene: 9. The length of the CDR3 is 16 residues. Per the germline V gene, CDR1 is SEHNR and CDR2 is FQNEAQ (reference sequence). The CDR3 DNA follows: TGTGCCAGCAGCTCGGAGCGGGACTTGACCTCCTACGAGCAGTACTTC. Its protein is CASSSERDLTSYEQYF.

This clonotype was recorded once. The V gene is TRBV6-1, the J gene TRBJ2-7; TRBD2 matches at 9 bases. The V segment lost 6 bases and the J segment 4 bases; nucleotides outside the gene matches: 4. Germline V gene lookup returns CDR1 MNHNS and CDR2 SASEGT. The CDR3 is made up of 13 amino acids. CDR3 coding DNA: TGTGCCAGCAGGGGGACTAGCTCTTACGAGCAGTACTTC. Protein sequence: CASRGTSSYEQYF.

The rearrangement links TRBV4-1 to TRBJ2-2; 9 nucleotides line up with TRBD1. V shed 5 bases, J shed 6 bases, and the junction held 7 bases outside the gene matches. Looked up from germline, CDR1 is MGHRA and CDR2 is YSYEKL. CDR3 length: 15 amino acids. CDR3: CASSGQGSVPGELFF. The CDR3 nucleotides read TGCGCCAGCAGCGGACAGGGGTCCGTCCCCGGGGAGCTGTTTTTT.

The chain combines TRBV4-1 with TRBJ2-5; unclear D gene. Trimming stripped 0 bases from V and 5 bases from J, with 19 bases between. CDR3 length equals 17 residues. CDR1 and CDR2 from the germline V gene are MGHRA and YSYEKL. The CDR3 is CASSQDGPGFMGETQYF. Written as DNA, the CDR3 is TGCGCCAGCAGCCAAGATGGACCCGGGTTTATGGGTGAGACCCAGTACTTC.

The chain links TRBV5-1 to TRBJ2-1; D unresolved. The CDR3 totals 14 residues. Germline values: CDR1 SGHRS, CDR2 YFSETQ. Trimming removed 3 bases at V and 5 bases at J, with 12 bases between. CDR3 in amino acids: CASSSAPANNEQFF. The CDR3 DNA is TGCGCCAGCAGCTCCGCACCCGCAAACAATGAGCAGTTCTTC.

This clonotype has a handful of counts. The chain links TRBV5-1 to TRBJ1-1, with TRBD1 identical over 7 bases. The germline CDR1 and CDR2 sequences are SGHRS and YFSETQ. J gave up 4 bases and V 2 bases, and 5 bases lay outside the gene matches. The CDR3 runs to 14 residues. CDR3 protein: CASSLWDSGTEAFF. The CDR3 DNA reads TGCGCCAGCAGCTTATGGGACAGCGGCACTGAAGCTTTCTTT.